This T cell receptor beta chain was sequenced for a study of metastatic and nonmetastatic thyroid tumors. Every patient underwent thyroid surgery untreated. This clone was seen a few times. TCRdb re-clonotyped the PCR reads via MiXCR. Among about 10,000 clones listed, 32% were seen once. There are 13 residues in the CDR3. From germline, CDR1 is MNHNS and CDR2 SASEGT. The V gene end was trimmed by 6 bases and the J gene end by 6 bases; junction bases not matched to a gene: 4. The TCR sequence derives from a female donor with papillary thyroid cancer or a benign thyroid nodule (not recorded which). Some clones in this sample may be carry-over from other donors' samples. The sequencing sample was made of tumor tissue. The chain couples TRBV6-1 to TRBJ2-1; 8 bases match TRBD2. CDR3: CASSPGTSNEQFF. The CDR3 nucleotides are TGTGCCAGCAGCCCCGGGACTAGCAATGAGCAGTTCTTC.